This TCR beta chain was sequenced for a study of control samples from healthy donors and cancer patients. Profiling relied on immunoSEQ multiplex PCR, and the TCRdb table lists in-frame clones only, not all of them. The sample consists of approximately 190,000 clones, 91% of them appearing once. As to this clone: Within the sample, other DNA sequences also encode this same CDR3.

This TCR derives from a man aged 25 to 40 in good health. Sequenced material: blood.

For the CDR3, the DNA is TGTGCCAGCTCACCAGGGCTTAACGAAAAACTGTTTTTT. Its protein is CASSPGLNEKLFF. This chain uses TRBV18 with TRBJ1-4; D call uncertain. The CDR3 covers 13 residues. V dropped 2 bases and J dropped 8 bases, with 9 bases sitting between them. In germline, CDR1 is KGHSH, CDR2 LQKENI.